The rows below give T cell receptor beta chains drawn from one sample of a study of T-cell memory formation after mild COVID-19. From the 5' RACE reads, TCRdb called clonotypes with MiXCR, one entry per CDR3 protein. The repertoire holds around 340,000 distinct CDR3 sequences, with roughly 13% as singletons. The source material was PBMCs or a T cell subset sorted from them (not recorded which). These receptors originate from a man aged 18 to 29 who had mild COVID-19 (a few samples of this study predate the infection). Cell type and time point are not known. CDR3s include the opening cysteine and the closing phenylalanine or tryptophan. D genes are given only for firm matches. Size is stated for part of the rows, as once, few or many counts, or as a class when the clone is expanded.

cdr3_aa: CSARDRRKGFNEKLFF; cdr3_nt: TGCAGTGCGAGGGACAGGAGGAAGGGGTTTAATGAAAAACTGTTTTTT; clone_size: few; v_call: TRBV20-1; j_call: TRBJ1-4; d_call: TRBD1
cdr3_aa: CAIRGSAGELFF; cdr3_nt: TGTGCCATCAGGGGATCGGCCGGGGAGCTGTTTTTT; clone_size: few; v_call: TRBV10-3; j_call: TRBJ2-2; d_call: -
cdr3_aa: CASSLDGGTNTGELFF; cdr3_nt: TGTGCCAGCAGCTTAGACGGGGGGACGAACACCGGGGAGCTGTTTTTT; clone_size: -; v_call: TRBV7-9; j_call: TRBJ2-2; d_call: TRBD2
cdr3_aa: CASSQDRDRPDYGYTF; cdr3_nt: TGTGCCAGCAGCCAAGATCGGGACAGACCCGACTATGGCTACACCTTC; clone_size: few; v_call: TRBV4-2; j_call: TRBJ1-2; d_call: TRBD1
cdr3_aa: CASTSSGGSTDTQYF; cdr3_nt: TGTGCCAGCACCTCTAGCGGGGGTAGCACAGATACGCAGTATTTT; clone_size: -; v_call: TRBV12-3/TRBV12-4; j_call: TRBJ2-3; d_call: TRBD2
cdr3_aa: CASSEYAGTAYGYTF; cdr3_nt: TGCGCCAGCAGTGAATATGCGGGGACAGCCTATGGCTACACCTTC; clone_size: -; v_call: TRBV10-2; j_call: TRBJ1-2; d_call: TRBD1
cdr3_aa: CASSKAQASGNTIYF; cdr3_nt: TGTGCCAGCAGCAAAGCACAGGCATCTGGAAACACCATATATTTT; clone_size: -; v_call: TRBV7-2; j_call: TRBJ1-3; d_call: -
cdr3_aa: CASSLEGRANEQYF; cdr3_nt: TGCGCCAGCAGCTTGGAGGGGAGGGCAAACGAGCAGTACTTC; clone_size: few; v_call: TRBV5-1; j_call: TRBJ2-7; d_call: TRBD2
cdr3_aa: CASSLSQSYGYTF; cdr3_nt: TGTGCCAGCAGCTTGTCCCAGAGCTATGGCTACACCTTC; clone_size: -; v_call: TRBV5-4; j_call: TRBJ1-2; d_call: -
cdr3_aa: CSARPGSKLRETQYF; cdr3_nt: TGCAGTGCTAGACCGGGGAGTAAACTAAGAGAGACCCAGTACTTC; clone_size: -; v_call: TRBV20-1; j_call: TRBJ2-5; d_call: -
cdr3_aa: CASSSQETQYF; cdr3_nt: TGTGCCAGCAGCTCACAAGAGACCCAGTACTTC; clone_size: medium-sized; v_call: TRBV5-1; j_call: TRBJ2-5; d_call: -
cdr3_aa: CASIVRGPGGYTF; cdr3_nt: TGTGCCAGCATAGTCAGAGGCCCTGGGGGCTACACCTTC; clone_size: -; v_call: TRBV6-1; j_call: TRBJ1-2; d_call: -
cdr3_aa: CASSYLRTSGGPSEQFF; cdr3_nt: TGTGCCAGCAGTTATCTGCGGACTAGCGGGGGACCTAGTGAGCAGTTCTTC; clone_size: few; v_call: TRBV6-5; j_call: TRBJ2-1; d_call: TRBD2
cdr3_aa: CASSREWPTNTGELFF; cdr3_nt: TGTGCCAGTAGCCGAGAGTGGCCGACGAACACCGGGGAGCTGTTTTTT; clone_size: -; v_call: TRBV19; j_call: TRBJ2-2; d_call: -
cdr3_aa: CASSFTGVYNEQFF; cdr3_nt: TGTGCCAGCAGTTTTACAGGGGTCTACAATGAGCAGTTCTTC; clone_size: -; v_call: TRBV27; j_call: TRBJ2-1; d_call: TRBD1
cdr3_aa: CSARDPNEGAEAFF; cdr3_nt: TGCAGTGCTAGAGATCCGAATGAGGGTGCTGAAGCTTTCTTT; clone_size: -; v_call: TRBV20-1; j_call: TRBJ1-1; d_call: -
cdr3_aa: CASSYLPTYEQYF; cdr3_nt: TGTGCCAGCAGTTATCTCCCCACCTACGAGCAGTACTTC; clone_size: few; v_call: TRBV6-6; j_call: TRBJ2-7; d_call: -
cdr3_aa: CASRPDRAHYNEQFF; cdr3_nt: TGTGCCAGTAGACCGGACAGGGCCCACTACAATGAGCAGTTCTTC; clone_size: -; v_call: TRBV19; j_call: TRBJ2-1; d_call: TRBD1
cdr3_aa: CASSQAFGGAQYGYTF; cdr3_nt: TGCGCCAGCAGCCAAGCGTTTGGAGGGGCGCAGTATGGCTACACCTTC; clone_size: -; v_call: TRBV4-1; j_call: TRBJ1-2; d_call: -
cdr3_aa: CASSYFGQPLYTF; cdr3_nt: TGTGCCAGCAGTTACTTCGGACAGCCTCTCTACACCTTC; clone_size: -; v_call: TRBV6-5; j_call: TRBJ1-2; d_call: -
cdr3_aa: CATSRDLTDKETQYF; cdr3_nt: TGTGCCACCAGCAGAGATCTCACAGACAAGGAGACCCAGTACTTC; clone_size: -; v_call: TRBV15; j_call: TRBJ2-5; d_call: -
cdr3_aa: CASSVETGWEQYF; cdr3_nt: TGTGCCAGCAGCGTAGAGACAGGGTGGGAGCAGTACTTC; clone_size: few; v_call: TRBV9; j_call: TRBJ2-7; d_call: TRBD1
cdr3_aa: CASTLDRTYGYTF; cdr3_nt: TGCGCCAGCACCTTGGACAGGACCTATGGCTACACCTTC; clone_size: few; v_call: TRBV5-1; j_call: TRBJ1-2; d_call: TRBD1
cdr3_aa: CASADREGQPQHF; cdr3_nt: TGTGCCAGCGCGGACAGGGAGGGTCAGCCCCAGCATTTT; clone_size: -; v_call: TRBV2; j_call: TRBJ1-5; d_call: TRBD1
cdr3_aa: CASSFWTEQETQYF; cdr3_nt: TGTGCCAGCAGCTTTTGGACCGAGCAAGAGACCCAGTACTTC; clone_size: few; v_call: TRBV7-9; j_call: TRBJ2-5; d_call: -
cdr3_aa: CAWSGTGLRDTQYF; cdr3_nt: TGTGCCTGGAGTGGGACGGGCCTGCGGGATACGCAGTATTTT; clone_size: few; v_call: TRBV30; j_call: TRBJ2-3; d_call: -
cdr3_aa: CSASSGGTSTDTQYF; cdr3_nt: TGCAGTGCCAGTAGCGGGGGAACTAGCACAGATACGCAGTATTTT; clone_size: -; v_call: TRBV20-1; j_call: TRBJ2-3; d_call: TRBD2
cdr3_aa: CSVLAVWSYEQYF; cdr3_nt: TGCAGCGTATTGGCTGTTTGGTCCTACGAGCAGTACTTC; clone_size: -; v_call: TRBV29-1; j_call: TRBJ2-7; d_call: -
cdr3_aa: CASSLGRGRGTYEQYF; cdr3_nt: TGTGCCAGCAGCTTAGGAAGGGGGCGCGGCACCTACGAGCAGTACTTC; clone_size: -; v_call: TRBV11-2; j_call: TRBJ2-7; d_call: TRBD1
cdr3_aa: CASSFGGVSNQPQHF; cdr3_nt: TGTGCCAGCAGCTTCGGCGGGGTTAGCAATCAGCCCCAGCATTTT; clone_size: -; v_call: TRBV7-2; j_call: TRBJ1-5; d_call: -
cdr3_aa: CASSMRGESGNTEAFF; cdr3_nt: TGTGCCAGTAGTATGCGCGGGGAGTCGGGTAACACTGAAGCTTTCTTT; clone_size: few; v_call: TRBV19; j_call: TRBJ1-1; d_call: -
cdr3_aa: CASSLDIIQPQHF; cdr3_nt: TGTGCCAGCAGCTTAGATATTATACAGCCCCAGCATTTT; clone_size: -; v_call: TRBV7-8; j_call: TRBJ1-5; d_call: -
cdr3_aa: CSVATSNLRGLGEKLFF; cdr3_nt: TGCAGCGTTGCCACATCCAATCTCAGGGGGCTCGGCGAAAAACTGTTTTTT; clone_size: -; v_call: TRBV29-1; j_call: TRBJ1-4; d_call: TRBD1
cdr3_aa: CASSPRALTDTQYF; cdr3_nt: TGTGCCAGCAGCCCCCGGGCCCTCACAGATACGCAGTATTTT; clone_size: -; v_call: TRBV7-9; j_call: TRBJ2-3; d_call: -
cdr3_aa: CASSHQNRAGAFF; cdr3_nt: TGTGCCAGCAGCCACCAAAACAGGGCCGGGGCTTTCTTT; clone_size: -; v_call: TRBV3-1; j_call: TRBJ1-1; d_call: -
cdr3_aa: CASSSMGDTEAFF; cdr3_nt: TGTGCCAGCAGCTCGATGGGAGACACTGAAGCTTTCTTT; clone_size: -; v_call: TRBV25-1; j_call: TRBJ1-1; d_call: -
cdr3_aa: CASSLFQGLPNYGYTF; cdr3_nt: TGTGCCAGCTCCCTATTCCAGGGGCTTCCTAACTATGGCTACACCTTC; clone_size: few; v_call: TRBV5-6; j_call: TRBJ1-2; d_call: -
cdr3_aa: CASRPPGVRGANVLTF; cdr3_nt: TGTGCCAGCAGGCCCCCGGGAGTTCGCGGGGCCAACGTCCTGACTTTC; clone_size: many; v_call: TRBV6-5; j_call: TRBJ2-6; d_call: -
cdr3_aa: CASSTTPSTEAFF; cdr3_nt: TGCGCCAGCAGCACCACCCCAAGCACTGAAGCTTTCTTT; clone_size: -; v_call: TRBV5-1; j_call: TRBJ1-1; d_call: -
cdr3_aa: CASQLTGAAGELFF; cdr3_nt: TGTGCCAGCCAACTCACAGGGGCGGCCGGGGAGCTGTTTTTT; clone_size: many; v_call: TRBV7-9; j_call: TRBJ2-2; d_call: TRBD1
cdr3_aa: CASRVGETGELFF; cdr3_nt: TGTGCCAGCAGAGTAGGTGAAACCGGGGAGCTGTTTTTT; clone_size: few; v_call: TRBV7-9; j_call: TRBJ2-2; d_call: -
cdr3_aa: CASSEWASRRIYGYTF; cdr3_nt: TGTGCCAGCAGTGAATGGGCTTCAAGACGGATCTATGGCTACACCTTC; clone_size: -; v_call: TRBV2; j_call: TRBJ1-2; d_call: -
cdr3_aa: CSARVMGKDGYTF; cdr3_nt: TGCAGTGCTAGAGTGATGGGGAAGGATGGCTACACCTTC; clone_size: -; v_call: TRBV20-1; j_call: TRBJ1-2; d_call: -
cdr3_aa: CAIRESYGGQETQYF; cdr3_nt: TGTGCCATCAGGGAGTCTTACGGGGGGCAAGAGACCCAGTACTTC; clone_size: few; v_call: TRBV10-3; j_call: TRBJ2-5; d_call: TRBD2
cdr3_aa: CASSQAPTGGDEKLFF; cdr3_nt: TGCGCCAGCAGCCAAGCCCCCACAGGGGGGGATGAAAAACTGTTTTTT; clone_size: -; v_call: TRBV4-3; j_call: TRBJ1-4; d_call: TRBD1
cdr3_aa: CASSWPTDTQYF; cdr3_nt: TGCGCCAGCAGCTGGCCGACAGATACGCAGTATTTT; clone_size: -; v_call: TRBV5-1; j_call: TRBJ2-3; d_call: -
cdr3_aa: CASERDRVNTGELFF; cdr3_nt: TGTGCCAGCGAACGCGACAGGGTGAACACCGGGGAGCTGTTTTTT; clone_size: few; v_call: TRBV7-9; j_call: TRBJ2-2; d_call: TRBD1
cdr3_aa: CASSRDRHLTF; cdr3_nt: TGTGCCAGCAGTCGGGACCGACATCTTACCTTT; clone_size: -; v_call: TRBV28; j_call: TRBJ1-6; d_call: -
cdr3_aa: CASSYQGSEAFF; cdr3_nt: TGTGCCAGCAGTTATCAGGGGTCTGAAGCTTTCTTT; clone_size: few; v_call: TRBV6-2/TRBV6-3; j_call: TRBJ1-1; d_call: -
cdr3_aa: CASSQERTLGYGYTF; cdr3_nt: TGCGCCAGCAGCCAAGAACGGACATTGGGCTATGGCTACACCTTC; clone_size: -; v_call: TRBV4-3; j_call: TRBJ1-2; d_call: -
cdr3_aa: CASSRNSRGSGTIYF; cdr3_nt: TGTGCCAGCAGCCGCAACTCCAGGGGGTCGGGCACCATATATTTT; clone_size: many; v_call: TRBV6-5; j_call: TRBJ1-3; d_call: TRBD1
cdr3_aa: CASSWAPGRASDTQYF; cdr3_nt: TGTGCCAGCAGCTGGGCGCCGGGACGAGCATCAGATACGCAGTATTTT; clone_size: few; v_call: TRBV7-9; j_call: TRBJ2-3; d_call: -
cdr3_aa: CASSPYTSGTYEQYF; cdr3_nt: TGTGCCAGCTCACCATATACTAGCGGGACCTACGAGCAGTACTTC; clone_size: few; v_call: TRBV18; j_call: TRBJ2-7; d_call: TRBD2
cdr3_aa: CASTRGRANSPLHF; cdr3_nt: TGCGCCAGCACCCGGGGACGGGCCAATTCACCCCTCCACTTT; clone_size: many; v_call: TRBV5-1; j_call: TRBJ1-6; d_call: -